The 27 T cell receptor beta chains given below trace back to one sample, sequenced in a study of T-cell memory formation after mild COVID-19. TCRdb recomputed calls from the 5' RACE reads with MiXCR, one row per CDR3 protein. Seen here are about 440,000 distinct CDR3 sequences, roughly 20% observed once, and the top ten hold roughly 8.4%. Sequencing was done on a sample of PBMCs or a T cell subset sorted from them (not recorded which). These receptor sequences come from an adult woman who had mild COVID-19 (a few samples of this study predate the infection). Cell type and time point are not known.

This clonotype was counted between two and nine times. This chain uses TRBV10-3 with TRBJ2-1, with D perhaps given as TRBD1 or TRBD2 (7 bases each). Germline V gene lookup returns CDR1 ENHRY and CDR2 SYGVKD. CDR3 length: 15 amino acids. The V gene lost 8 bases and the J gene lost 2 bases, with 16 bases spanning the gap. CDR3 sequence reads: CAISGGLAAYNEQFF. CDR3 bases: TGTGCCATCTCAGGGGGGCTAGCGGCCTACAATGAGCAGTTCTTC.

This clonotype was detected a few times. J is TRBJ2-3 and V is TRBV12-3 or TRBV12-4; no firm D call. The CDR3 loop spans 12 amino acids. V shed 3 bases and J shed 4 bases, with 5 bases lying between them. Here the CDR3 reads CASSFWSDTQYF. The DNA of the CDR3 is TGTGCCAGCAGTTTCTGGTCAGATACGCAGTATTTT.

This clonotype was seen more than once but under ten times. The V call is TRBV10-3, the J call TRBJ2-5; D uncertain. The CDR3 extends over 16 amino acids. Deletions cut 0 bases from V and 4 bases from J, with 15 bases between. Looked up from germline, CDR1 is ENHRY and CDR2 is SYGVKD. CDR3 nucleotide sequence: TGTGCCATCAGTGAGTCGCGGCTAGAGGCCGGAGAGACCCAGTACTTC. Encoded protein: CAISESRLEAGETQYF.

This clonotype was counted between two and nine times. The rearrangement links TRBV24-1 to TRBJ2-1; TRBD2 agrees at 7 bases. The CDR3 length is 15 residues. The junction had 11 bases not matched to a gene; V was cut back by 7 bases and J by 6 bases. From germline, CDR1 is KGHDR and CDR2 SFDVKD. The CDR3 DNA reads as TGTGCCACCAGCCCGACAGCGGGGCTTCCCAATGAGCAGTTCTTC. Protein product: CATSPTAGLPNEQFF.

This clonotype has just a few counts. CDR3 nucleotides: TGTGCCATCAGTGAGTCGCTTGGGGGCCAGGGCTACACCTTC. This sequence encodes CAISESLGGQGYTF. This rearrangement joins TRBV10-3 to TRBJ1-2, with a tentative D call TRBD1 (6 bases). This CDR3 is built from 14 residues. V gave up 0 bases and J gave up 8 bases, with 13 bases separating them. Germline V CDR1 and CDR2: ENHRY, SYGVKD.

In this sample, this clonotype turned up a few times. This sequence joins TRBV6-5 and TRBJ2-5, with 8 nucleotides matching TRBD1. After removal of 2 bases from V and 5 bases from J, the junction contained 4 bases not matched to a gene. CDR1 is MNHEY and CDR2 is SVGAGI in the germline V gene. This CDR3 comprises 14 residues. The DNA for the CDR3 is TGTGCCAGCAGTTACCAGCGACAGGGGGAGACCCAGTACTTC. This codes for CASSYQRQGETQYF.

This clonotype came up many times. J is TRBJ2-7 and V is TRBV4-1; 9 nucleotides agree with TRBD1. CDR3 length: 16 residues. Germline V gene lookup returns CDR1 MGHRA and CDR2 YSYEKL. Trimming removed 3 bases from V and 2 bases from J; junction bases left unmatched: 8. The CDR3 protein is CASSQHTGGDTYEQYF. The DNA of the CDR3 is TGCGCCAGCAGCCAGCATACAGGGGGCGACACCTACGAGCAGTACTTC.

The chain couples TRBV6-2 or TRBV6-3 to TRBJ1-2; no definite D call. Trimming left V 7 bases short and J 5 bases short, with 11 bases between. Germline CDR1 and CDR2: MNHEY and SVGEGT. This CDR3 contains 12 residues. CDR3 amino acids: CASNPGPYGYTF. In DNA, the CDR3 is TGTGCCAGCAACCCAGGACCTTATGGCTACACCTTC.

This clonotype was counted between two and nine times. The genes are TRBV5-5 and TRBJ2-7, with 8 positions matching TRBD1. This CDR3 spans 15 amino acids. Unmatched junction bases numbered 4, after V lost 0 bases and J lost 2 bases. CDR1 is SGHKS and CDR2 is YYEKEE in the germline V gene (reference sequence). This CDR3 is CASSLADRDAYEQYF. For the CDR3, the DNA is TGTGCCAGCAGCTTGGCGGACAGGGACGCCTACGAGCAGTACTTC.

The genes are TRBV28 and TRBJ2-7; 8 positions agree with TRBD1. The V gene's germline CDR1 is MDHEN and CDR2 SYDVKM. V shed 6 bases, J shed 1 base, and the junction held 8 bases outside the gene matches. The CDR3 totals 15 residues. CDR3 sequence: CASSLGTGDSYEQYF. The CDR3 DNA reads TGTGCCAGCAGCCTTGGGACAGGAGATTCCTACGAGCAGTACTTC. Based on the CDR3 plus reference TRBV28 and TRBJ2-7, the full variable domain is DVKVTQSSRYLVKRTGEKVFLECVQDMDHENMFWYRQDPGLGLRLIYFSYDVKMKEKGDIPEGYSVSREKKERFSLILESASTNQTSMYLCASSLGTGDSYEQYFGPGTRLTVT.

The chain couples TRBV18 to TRBJ1-5; D remains unclear. Germline V gene lookup returns CDR1 KGHSH and CDR2 LQKENI. The CDR3 spans 17 residues. V was shortened by 3 bases and J by 0 bases, with 15 bases between the two germline ends. This CDR3 reads CASSPAASEHSNQPQHF. The CDR3 DNA reads as TGTGCCAGCTCACCCGCCGCGTCAGAGCATAGCAATCAGCCCCAGCATTTT.

The chain joins TRBV14 to TRBJ2-3, with D possibly being TRBD1 (5 bases). Per germline, CDR1 SGHDN and CDR2 FVKESK. This CDR3 is built from 14 residues. With 2 bases removed from V and 5 bases from J, the gap between germline ends came to 11 bases. The CDR3 here is CASSQQGIGDTQYF. In DNA, the CDR3 is TGTGCCAGCAGCCAACAGGGTATCGGAGATACGCAGTATTTT. The full variable domain, its missing parts supplied by reference TRBV14 and TRBJ2-3, is EAGVTQFPSHSVIEKGQTVTLRCDPISGHDNLYWYRRVMGKEIKFLLHFVKESKQDESGMPNNRFLAERTGGTYSTLKVQPAELEDSGVYFCASSQQGIGDTQYFGPGTRLTVL.

This clonotype was observed a handful of times. This chain joins TRBV5-1 and TRBJ1-3; D may be TRBD1 (5 bases). Germline V gene sequence: CDR1 SGHRS, CDR2 YFSETQ. This CDR3 is built from 18 residues. Trimming left V 4 bases short and J 1 base short, with 21 bases between. As DNA, the CDR3 is TGCGCCAGCAGCGCCCTGACGAGTCACAGGTCGTCTGGAAACACCATATATTTT. Amino acid sequence: CASSALTSHRSSGNTIYF.

This clonotype was recorded a few times. The rearrangement joins TRBV6-2 or TRBV6-3 to TRBJ2-1, with 12 bases that match TRBD2. Germline V CDR1 and CDR2: MNHEY, SVGEGT. The CDR3 is 20 residues long. V lost 3 bases and J lost 0; bases outside the gene matches: 12. CDR3 amino acids: CASSYPWASGGEDSYNEQFF. CDR3 sequence (DNA): TGTGCCAGCAGTTATCCCTGGGCTAGCGGGGGGGAAGACTCCTACAATGAGCAGTTCTTC.

This sequence joins TRBV12-3 or TRBV12-4 and TRBJ2-1; tentative D call: TRBD1 (5 bases). This CDR3 is 17 amino acids long. V was cut by 5 bases and J by 7 bases, with 24 bases left in between. The CDR3 DNA is TGTGCCAGCAGTCCCACCCGTTGGGGCGATGCCTCAAATGAGCAGTTCTTC. Translating it yields CASSPTRWGDASNEQFF.

The rearrangement uses TRBV9 and TRBJ2-2; unclear D gene. Germline-derived CDR1 and CDR2 are SGDLS and YYNGEE. Trimming removed 4 bases from V and 5 bases from J, with 15 bases in between. The CDR3 is 15 residues long. The CDR3 sequence is CASSLEAQRTGELFF. DNA of the CDR3: TGTGCCAGCAGCCTAGAGGCGCAGAGAACCGGGGAGCTGTTTTTT.

In DNA form, the CDR3 reads TGTGCCAGCAGCTCCCGATCAGGGACAACTTCGAACACCGGGGAGCTGTTTTTT. Translation gives CASSSRSGTTSNTGELFF. V and J are TRBV9 and TRBJ2-2; D may be TRBD1 (6 bases). Germline assignment: CDR1 SGDLS and CDR2 YYNGEE. Trimming shortened V by 4 bases and J by 0 bases, and 19 bases separated the two germline ends. The CDR3 loop spans 18 amino acids.

The V and J genes are TRBV5-1 and TRBJ1-5; D might be TRBD1 (6 bases). The germline V gene encodes CDR1 SGHRS and CDR2 YFSETQ. V lost 4 bases and J lost 3, with 11 bases in between. The CDR3 runs 14 residues. CDR3 sequence: CASSVGGNNQPQHF. The CDR3 DNA reads as TGCGCCAGCAGCGTGGGGGGCAACAATCAGCCCCAGCATTTT.

The chain combines TRBV19 with TRBJ2-1; TRBD1 is a possible D gene (5 bases). In germline, CDR1 is LNHDA, CDR2 SQIVND (reference sequence). Deletions cut 5 bases from V and 5 bases from J, with 13 bases between. The CDR3 is 14 residues long. The CDR3 nucleotides read TGTGCCAGTAGTTCTTGGGGCTCGGACAATGAGCAGTTCTTC. Amino acid sequence: CASSSWGSDNEQFF.

This clonotype was counted only a few times. The CDR3 loop is CAWSTGGGGSPLHF. The CDR3 region has the DNA TGTGCCTGGAGTACAGGGGGCGGCGGTTCACCCCTCCACTTT. The genes are TRBV30 and TRBJ1-6; TRBD1 aligns across 9 bases. This CDR3 is 14 amino acids long. The germline CDR1 and CDR2 sequences are GTSNPN and SVGIG (reference sequence). The trim removed 2 bases at V and 9 bases at J, leaving 5 bases unmatched.

J is TRBJ1-1 and V is TRBV29-1; D is uncertain. CDR1 and CDR2 from the germline V gene are SQVTM and ANQGSEA. The CDR3 covers 12 residues. With 1 base removed from V and 1 base from J, the gap between germline ends came to 4 bases. The CDR3 region has the DNA TGCAGCGTTGAAGCAGAGAACACTGAAGCTTTCTTT. It encodes CSVEAENTEAFF.

The chain is built from TRBV5-5 and TRBJ1-4, with a tentative D call TRBD1 (6 bases). V gave up 2 bases and J gave up 3 bases, with 8 bases separating them. The CDR3 consists of 14 residues. The germline CDR1 and CDR2 sequences are SGHKS and YYEKEE (reference sequence). The CDR3 sequence: CASSFGQPNEKLFF. The CDR3 nucleotides are TGTGCCAGCAGCTTCGGACAGCCTAATGAAAAACTGTTTTTT.

This clonotype was seen a handful of times. V is TRBV7-9 and J is TRBJ1-1; D is unresolved. The CDR3 sequence is 16 residues long. The germline gives CDR1 SEHNR, CDR2 FQNEAQ (reference sequence). The V end was cut by 5 bases, the J end by 4 bases, with 20 bases between. The CDR3 DNA sequence: TGTGCCAGCAGCCCGGTCGGCAGGTCTGAAGGCACTGAAGCTTTCTTT. This codes for CASSPVGRSEGTEAFF.

The chain employs TRBV12-3 or TRBV12-4 and TRBJ2-1; TRBD2 matches 9 bases. The CDR3 is 14 amino acids. V was clipped by 6 bases and J by 7 bases; unmatched bases: 7. The CDR3 loop is CASSPGTSRNEQFF. CDR3 DNA: TGTGCCAGCAGCCCCGGGACTAGCAGAAATGAGCAGTTCTTC.

This clonotype occurred a few times. The genes are TRBV7-6 and TRBJ1-1; the match to TRBD1 covers 7 bases. CDR1 and CDR2 from the germline V gene are SGHVS and FNYEAQ. The length of the CDR3 is 15 residues. Trimming removed 1 base from V and 4 bases from J; junction bases left unmatched: 6. CDR3 DNA sequence: TGTGCCAGCAGCTTAGAGGCAGGGGGTGGCACTGAAGCTTTCTTT. It codes for CASSLEAGGGTEAFF.

The chain is built from TRBV4-1 and TRBJ1-2; TRBD1 might be the D (5 bases). CDR1 and CDR2 from the germline V gene are MGHRA and YSYEKL. There are 16 residues in the CDR3. V gave up 2 bases and J gave up 2 bases, with 15 bases separating them. The CDR3: CASSQRSDDRNYGYTF. DNA for the CDR3: TGCGCCAGCAGCCAAAGGTCAGATGACAGAAACTATGGCTACACCTTC.

In this sample, this clonotype turned up a few times. J is TRBJ2-3 and V is TRBV7-9; 13 nucleotides align to TRBD2. The junction had 8 bases not matched to a gene; V was cut back by 5 bases and J by 3 bases. CDR1 SEHNR and CDR2 FQNEAQ come from the germline V gene (reference sequence). The CDR3 loop spans 17 amino acids. DNA for the CDR3: TGTGCCAGCAGCACGAAGACTAGCGGGAGGAGAACAGATACGCAGTATTTT. It codes for CASSTKTSGRRTDTQYF.